This T cell receptor (beta chain) was sequenced during a study of T cells in Graves' hyperthyroidism and ophthalmopathy. Amplified regions were TCR beta CDR3 sequences from RNA transcripts. HTBI primers were used for first-round RT-PCR of the TCR CDR3. MiXCR, applied by TCRdb to the multiplex PCR reads, yields one record per CDR3 protein. The table includes about 640,000 distinct CDR3 sequences, about 20% detected once. Germline CDR1 is MNHEY and CDR2 is SVGEGT. Trimming shortened V by 10 bases and J by 6 bases, and 19 bases separated the two germline ends. CDR3 size: 13 residues. The receptor was derived from a man between 25 and 39 years old with Graves' ophthalmopathy. The chain joins TRBV6-2 or TRBV6-3 to TRBJ2-7; a weak D match, TRBD2 (7 bases). The specimen was blood. In nucleotides, the CDR3 is TGTGCCATCTCCACCCGCCGGGGGGCCGAGCAGTACTTC. It specifies CAISTRRGAEQYF.